Below, 13 T cell receptor beta chains from the same sample are listed, as sequenced in a study of spatial heterogeneity in lung cancer. Notes on the study in general: Tracking of tumor mutation counts was seen in expanded intratumoral alpha and beta TCR counts.

Their specific antigens are unknown. Time point noted: sample taken at primary tumor resection. Each CDR3 protein is one row after TCRdb ran MiXCR on the 5' RACE reads. The sample yields fewer than 1,500 distinct CDR3 sequences, about 8.3% seen once. The material sequenced was lung tumor tissue, taken at surgery. The source is a male donor with early-stage non-small cell lung cancer.

Relative to its sample, this clonotype is medium-sized. The gene calls are TRBV6-5 and TRBJ1-3; D remains ambiguous. CDR1 and CDR2 (germline): MNHEY, SVGAGI. Trimming removed 6 bases from V and 0 bases from J, with 9 bases in between. The CDR3 has 14 amino acids. CDR3 DNA: TGTGCCAGCAGGCTCTCCTACTCTGGAAACACCATATATTTT. Its translation: CASRLSYSGNTIYF.

This clonotype is medium-sized (0.01 to 0.1%). V is TRBV19 and J is TRBJ2-2; D is uncertain. V was cut by 1 base and J by 5 bases, with 14 bases left in between. Germline CDR1 LNHDA, CDR2 SQIVND (reference sequence). CDR3 size: 16 residues. Here the CDR3 DNA reads TGTGCCAGTAGTATAGGTCGATTCCGTTGGACCGGGGAGCTGTTTTTT. Encoded protein: CASSIGRFRWTGELFF.

This clonotype is labeled as large. The chain links TRBV13 to TRBJ2-5; 7 nucleotides line up with TRBD1. Germline CDR1 is PRHDT and CDR2 is FYEKMQ (reference sequence). The CDR3 is 16 residues long. V was clipped by 5 bases and J by 1 base; unmatched bases: 10. The DNA of the CDR3 is TGTGCCAGCAGCCCCAGGGGGTCAAGTCTCCAAGAGACCCAGTACTTC. Translating it yields CASSPRGSSLQETQYF.

In its sample, this clonotype ranks as medium-sized. This chain links TRBV7-9 with TRBJ2-5, with D uncertain. Germline values: CDR1 SEHNR, CDR2 FQNEAQ (reference sequence). The CDR3 contains 14 residues. V was trimmed by 5 bases and J by 3 bases, leaving 13 bases between them. The CDR3 region is CASSPPSLKETQYF. CDR3 DNA sequence: TGTGCCAGCAGCCCTCCGAGCCTTAAAGAGACCCAGTACTTC.

By share of the sample, this clonotype is medium-sized. This chain joins TRBV29-1 and TRBJ1-2, with TRBD1 identical over 8 bases. Germline-derived CDR1 and CDR2 are SQVTM and ANQGSEA. Trimming took 5 bases from V and 8 from J; bases not matched to a gene: 7. The CDR3 contains 12 residues. The CDR3 DNA reads as TGCAGCGTTCGCACAGGGGGGTACGGCTACACCTTC. It translates to CSVRTGGYGYTF. The full variable domain, in which reference TRBV29-1 and TRBJ1-2 provide the parts outside the CDR3, is SAVISQKPSRDICQRGTSLTIQCQVDSQVTMMFWYRQQPGQSLTLIATANQGSEATYESGFVIDKFPISRPNLTFSTLTVSNMSPEDSSIYLCSVRTGGYGYTFGSGTRLTVV.

This clonotype is large (0.1 to 1%) by share. The chain combines TRBV30 with TRBJ1-1, with no clear D. Germline-derived CDR1 and CDR2 are GTSNPN and SVGIG (reference sequence). Trimming took 3 bases from V and 3 from J, leaving 11 bases between them. The CDR3 has 13 residues. CDR3 region: CAWSWQRHTEAFF. Here the CDR3 DNA reads TGTGCCTGGAGCTGGCAGAGACACACTGAAGCTTTCTTT. The full variable domain, in which reference TRBV30 and TRBJ1-1 provide the parts outside the CDR3, is SQTIHQWPATLVQPVGSPLSLECTVEGTSNPNLYWYRQAAGRGLQLLFYSVGIGQISSEVPQNLSASRPQDRQFILSSKKLLLSDSGFYLCAWSWQRHTEAFFGQGTRLTVV.

There are many counts of this clonotype. The V call is TRBV20-1, the J call TRBJ1-5, with TRBD1 identical over 7 bases. The V gene end was trimmed by 5 bases and the J gene end by 5 bases; junction bases not matched to a gene: 6. The CDR3 length is 13 residues. Looked up from germline, CDR1 is DFQATT and CDR2 is SNEGSKA (reference sequence). The CDR3 DNA is TGCAGTGCTCCACAGGGGCGAGATCAGCCCCAGCATTTT. This gives the protein CSAPQGRDQPQHF.

This clonotype was counted ten times or more. The J gene is TRBJ2-6, the V gene TRBV11-2, with D unclear. Per germline, CDR1 SGHAT and CDR2 FQNNGV. Deletions cut 7 bases from V and 4 bases from J, with 14 bases between. The CDR3 is made up of 15 amino acids. The DNA of the CDR3 is TGTGCCAGCAACAAGATGAGCACCGGGGCCAACGTCCTGACTTTC. Its translation is CASNKMSTGANVLTF.

By share of the sample, this clonotype is medium-sized (0.01 to 0.1%). This chain connects TRBV10-2 to TRBJ2-1; tentatively, D is TRBD2 (5 bases). Trimming removed 8 bases at V and 6 bases at J, with 14 bases between. This CDR3 region has 13 residues. The germline V gene has CDR1 WSHSY and CDR2 SAAADI. CDR3 sequence reads: CASRTSGGNEQFF. CDR3 DNA: TGCGCCAGCCGTACGAGCGGCGGCAATGAGCAGTTCTTC.

By proportion, this clonotype is large. The chain joins TRBV5-1 to TRBJ2-5; possible D gene TRBD2, 5 bases. CDR1 is SGHRS, CDR2 YFSETQ, per germline. Trimming cost V 0 bases and J 3 bases, with 6 bases left between them. This CDR3 spans 13 amino acids. The DNA for the CDR3 is TGCGCCAGCAGCTTGGACGGGGAAGAGACCCAGTACTTC. This encodes CASSLDGEETQYF.

This clonotype was seen ten or more times. V is TRBV2 and J is TRBJ2-2; 7 positions agree with TRBD1. V dropped 6 bases and J dropped 0; count of bases not matched to a gene: 4. CDR3 length: 15 amino acids. CDR1 and CDR2 (germline): SNHLY, FYNNEI. CDR3 region: CASSLDRSNTGELFF. CDR3 bases: TGTGCCAGCAGCCTGGACAGGTCGAACACCGGGGAGCTGTTTTTT.

By share, this clonotype counts as medium-sized. This chain joins TRBV4-2 and TRBJ1-6; 8 bases fit TRBD1. The CDR3 covers 16 residues. Germline trimming cut 5 bases from V and 7 bases from J; bases unmatched to any gene: 10. Germline assignment: CDR1 LGHNA and CDR2 YNFKEQ. The CDR3 sequence: CASSSAPTGANSPLHF. In DNA form, the CDR3 reads TGTGCCAGCAGCTCCGCTCCGACAGGGGCGAATTCACCCCTCCACTTT.

Within the sample, this clonotype is medium-sized (0.01 to 0.1%). The rearrangement uses TRBV27 and TRBJ1-4, with unresolved D. The V end lost 2 bases, the J end lost 0 bases, and 7 bases lay between the germline ends. The CDR3 totals 15 residues. The germline V gene has CDR1 MNHEY and CDR2 SMNVEV (reference sequence). The CDR3 loop reads CASSLRIATNEKLFF. CDR3 bases: TGTGCCAGCAGTTTACGGATAGCAACTAATGAAAAACTGTTTTTT.